Sequencing of this TCR beta chain was carried out in a study of CD8+ T cells in alopecia areata. Study findings and constraints: Higher clonality than in normal scalp was seen in lesional scalp, especially alopecia totalis/universalis.

This clone was seen a single time. Its antigen is currently unknown. Extracted RNA was reverse transcribed, and the resulting cDNA served as sequencing template. TCRdb's table, derived via immunoSEQ multiplex PCR, lists solely in-frame clones and lacks some. The sample consists of 200,000 to 250,000 clones, 50% to 65% of them appearing once. J gave up 3 bases and V 1 base, and 6 bases lay outside the gene matches. Germline V lookup: CDR1 GTSNPN, CDR2 SVGIG (reference sequence). CDR3 length: 16 residues. Researchers gathered lesional scalp punch biopsies and peripheral blood from patients with alopecia areata. PBMCs served as the source from which CD4+ and CD8+ T cells were sorted.

The chain couples TRBV30 to TRBJ2-7, with 13 bases matching TRBD2. The source of this sequence is a human donor with alopecia areata. The sample in question was CD4+ T cells sorted from blood, obtained at week 0. The CDR3 DNA reads as TGTGCCTGGAGTGATCCCGGGACTAGCGGGAACTACGAGCAGTACTTC. It codes for CAWSDPGTSGNYEQYF.